Shown below are 22 T cell receptor beta chains from a single sample sequenced in a study of blood T cell repertoires in COVID-19 (TCRdb year 2020). Library method: the immunoSEQ multiplex PCR assay. TCRdb re-hosts the immuneACCESS table, in-frame sequences only. Its copies lack some clones; in the studies checked, an unresolved V gene accounts for under half of them, and the cause for the rest is not known. Present in this sample are 200,000 to 250,000 clones, about four fifths of which were seen just once. Jointly, the top ten make up approximately 1.3% of the sample. The material sequenced was PBMCs or T cells enriched from blood (not recorded which). The receptor set was obtained from a woman aged 40-49 years with acute COVID-19.

The chain is built from TRBV28 and TRBJ1-3, with D possibly being TRBD1 (5 bases). The length of the CDR3 is 15 residues. Germline CDR1 and CDR2: MDHEN and SYDVKM. V was shortened by 6 bases and J by 0 bases, with 12 bases between the two germline ends. The CDR3 region is CASRQDARSGNTIYF. The CDR3 DNA sequence: TGTGCCAGCAGACAGGACGCTCGCTCTGGAAACACCATATATTTT.

The CDR3: CASSVAIPGLAGAYNEQFF. DNA for the CDR3: TGTGCCAGCAGCGTAGCCATCCCCGGGCTAGCGGGGGCCTACAATGAGCAGTTCTTC. The chain employs TRBV9 and TRBJ2-1, with 10 bases identical to TRBD2. The CDR3 length is 19 residues. V was pared by 0 bases and J by 2 bases, with 11 bases of the junction left unmatched. Looked up from germline, CDR1 is SGDLS and CDR2 is YYNGEE.

This chain uses TRBV7-2 with TRBJ1-3; a possible D gene is TRBD1 (5 bases). Germline V gives CDR1 SGHTA, CDR2 FQGNSA. The CDR3 is 15 residues long. With 5 bases removed from V and 4 bases from J, the gap between germline ends came to 15 bases. CDR3 sequence reads: CASSPTRQTGNTIYF. The CDR3 DNA follows: TGTGCCAGCAGCCCTACTCGACAGACAGGAAACACCATATATTTT.

This clone was seen only a few times. V is TRBV7-8 and J is TRBJ2-7, with 10 bases identical to TRBD1. Per germline, CDR1 SGHVS and CDR2 FQNEAQ. V was pared by 3 bases and J by 4 bases, with 6 bases of the junction left unmatched. This CDR3 is 15 amino acids long. This chain's CDR3 is CASSFSLGQGYEQYF. In DNA form, the CDR3 reads TGTGCCAGCAGCTTTTCTCTGGGACAGGGGTACGAGCAGTACTTC.

The chain is built from TRBV30 and TRBJ2-7, with D possibly TRBD1 on 5 matching bases. Trimming took off 5 bases at V and 6 bases at J, with 14 bases between the two ends. Per the germline V gene, CDR1 is GTSNPN and CDR2 is SVGIG (reference sequence). The CDR3 is made up of 12 amino acids. The CDR3 DNA follows: TGTGCCTGGGGTAGGGGCAGATCCGAGCAGTACTTC. It translates to CAWGRGRSEQYF.

Only a few counts were recorded for this clone. The chain joins TRBV5-1 to TRBJ1-5; 9 nucleotides line up with TRBD1. Germline loops: CDR1 SGHRS, CDR2 YFSETQ. V was pared by 4 bases and J by 5 bases, with 10 bases of the junction left unmatched. The CDR3 contains 16 residues. In DNA, the CDR3 is TGCGCCAGCAGCCCTAGGGACAGGGAAACCGATCAGCCCCAGCATTTT. This encodes CASSPRDRETDQPQHF.

This clone was seen a handful of times. The CDR3 nucleotides read TGCGCCAGCAGCCCGACAACAGGGTTTCATGGCTACACCTTC. Protein sequence: CASSPTTGFHGYTF. The chain carries TRBV4-3 and TRBJ1-2; tentative D call: TRBD1 (6 bases). This CDR3 has 14 amino acids. V lost 4 bases and J 6 bases, leaving 15 bases between the germline ends. Germline CDR1 and CDR2: LGHNA and YSLEER.

The chain joins TRBV7-9 to TRBJ2-1, with D hard to call. Between the trimmed V and J ends, which lost 5 bases and 8 bases, there was a span of 10 bases. The CDR3 totals 12 residues. Germline lookup yields CDR1 SEHNR and CDR2 FQNEAQ (reference sequence). CDR3 coding DNA: TGTGCCAGCAGCCCCCAGGTCGATGAGCAGTTCTTC. Residues: CASSPQVDEQFF.

The V call is TRBV19, the J call TRBJ1-2; D might be TRBD1 (6 bases). The V end lost 8 bases, the J end lost 0 bases, and 19 bases lay between the germline ends. Germline V gene lookup returns CDR1 LNHDA and CDR2 SQIVND (reference sequence). The CDR3 consists of 16 residues. The CDR3 nucleotides are TGTGCCAGTTGCTGCCGGGACACCCCAACTAACTATGGCTACACCTTC. Translation gives CASCCRDTPTNYGYTF.

V gene TRBV28 combines with J gene TRBJ2-1, with TRBD2 as a possible D gene (6 bases). Germline V CDR1 and CDR2: MDHEN, SYDVKM. The CDR3 loop spans 18 amino acids. The ends were cut back, 2 bases at V and 3 bases at J, with 20 bases in the middle. The CDR3 spells CASSLARPTSSVYNEQFF. CDR3 in DNA: TGTGCCAGCAGTTTAGCCCGGCCCACTAGCAGCGTCTACAATGAGCAGTTCTTC.

The chain has TRBV28 and TRBJ1-6; a weak D match, TRBD1 (5 bases). This CDR3 has 16 residues. Germline V lookup: CDR1 MDHEN, CDR2 SYDVKM. Trimming removed 2 bases from V and 1 base from J, with 9 bases in between. The CDR3 nucleotides read TGTGCCAGCAGTTTAGTTGGGGGGTCCTATAATTCACCCCTCCACTTT. Residues: CASSLVGGSYNSPLHF. The full variable domain, with the rest looked up from reference TRBV28 and TRBJ1-6, is DVKVTQSSRYLVKRTGEKVFLECVQDMDHENMFWYRQDPGLGLRLIYFSYDVKMKEKGDIPEGYSVSREKKERFSLILESASTNQTSMYLCASSLVGGSYNSPLHFGNGTRLTVT.

The chain couples TRBV7-9 to TRBJ2-7, with TRBD1 matching over 8 bases. The CDR3 extends over 15 amino acids. Germline V gene sequence: CDR1 SEHNR, CDR2 FQNEAQ (reference sequence). The ends lost 5 bases at V and 2 bases at J; junction bases unmatched: 8. CDR3 DNA: TGTGCCAGCAGCCCGAGGGGGACAGGACCCTACGAGCAGTACTTC. Encoded protein: CASSPRGTGPYEQYF.

V and J are TRBV5-4 and TRBJ1-3; D uncertain. CDR1 and CDR2 (germline): SGHNT, YYREEE (reference sequence). V was pared by 4 bases and J by 8 bases, with 16 bases between. CDR3 size: 14 residues. CDR3 nucleotides: TGTGCCAGCAGCATCGACTCGGGTCGGGACACCATATATTTT. Protein: CASSIDSGRDTIYF.

This clone is a singleton in its sample. The genes are TRBV7-3 and TRBJ2-1; 11 positions match TRBD2. This CDR3 comprises 16 residues. Germline CDR1 reads SGHTA; CDR2 reads FQGTGA. J was trimmed by 2 bases and V by 3 bases; bases with no gene match: 3. CDR3 sequence: CASSFGTSGAYNEQFF. Written as DNA, the CDR3 is TGTGCCAGCAGCTTCGGGACTAGCGGAGCCTACAATGAGCAGTTCTTC.

The chain uses TRBV27 and TRBJ1-5; the match to TRBD1 covers 9 bases. The CDR3 covers 15 residues. The trim removed 8 bases at V and 5 bases at J, leaving 10 bases unmatched. CDR1 MNHEY and CDR2 SMNVEV come from the germline V gene (reference sequence). CDR3 in amino acids: CASRDGQGRDQPQHF. The CDR3 bases are TGTGCCAGCCGCGATGGACAGGGGAGAGATCAGCCCCAGCATTTT.

This clone has more than one count but fewer than ten. The J gene is TRBJ1-5, the V gene TRBV29-1; 7 nucleotides agree with TRBD1. Germline CDR1 is SQVTM and CDR2 is ANQGSEA. Trimming at V came to 6 bases and at J to 3 bases, leaving 8 bases not matched to a gene. This CDR3 spans 14 amino acids. The CDR3 sequence is CSVGGTDPNQPQHF. CDR3 in DNA: TGCAGCGTCGGAGGGACAGATCCCAATCAGCCCCAGCATTTT.

The chain combines TRBV28 with TRBJ1-2; 10 nucleotides agree with TRBD1. CDR1 and CDR2 (germline): MDHEN, SYDVKM. V lost 6 bases and J lost 8; bases outside the gene matches: 6. The CDR3 spans 13 residues. The CDR3 DNA is TGTGCCAGCAGCACTCCGGACAGGGGGGGCTACACCTTC. Translated, it gives CASSTPDRGGYTF.

As to this clone: Other DNA sequences within the sample encode an identical CDR3. The CDR3, as DNA: TGTGCCTGGAGTAGCGGGGGATACGAGCAGTACTTC. Protein sequence: CAWSSGGYEQYF. V is TRBV30 and J is TRBJ2-7; 8 bases line up with TRBD2. V dropped 2 bases and J dropped 4; count of bases not matched to a gene: 1. The CDR3 sequence is 12 residues long. From germline, CDR1 is GTSNPN and CDR2 SVGIG (reference sequence). Based on the CDR3 plus reference TRBV30 and TRBJ2-7, the full variable domain is SQTIHQWPATLVQPVGSPLSLECTVEGTSNPNLYWYRQAAGRGLQLLFYSVGIGQISSEVPQNLSASRPQDRQFILSSKKLLLSDSGFYLCAWSSGGYEQYFGPGTRLTVT.

This sequence joins TRBV7-2 and TRBJ1-3; D is ambiguous. The germline CDR1 and CDR2 sequences are SGHTA and FQGNSA. The V end lost 3 bases, the J end lost 0 bases, and 12 bases lay between the germline ends. CDR3 length: 16 residues. This CDR3 reads CASSFGGGSSGNTIYF. The CDR3 bases are TGTGCCAGCAGCTTCGGCGGAGGATCCTCTGGAAACACCATATATTTT.

The chain has TRBV28 and TRBJ1-1, with TRBD1 matching 8 bases. Germline assignment: CDR1 MDHEN and CDR2 SYDVKM. The J segment lost 4 bases and the V segment lost 6 bases, leaving 7 bases of the junction unmatched. The CDR3 extends over 14 amino acids. CDR3 in DNA: TGTGCCAGCAGCACCGACAGGGGAGGCACTGAAGCTTTCTTT. Its translation is CASSTDRGGTEAFF. Drawing the rest from reference TRBV28 and TRBJ1-1, the complete variable domain is DVKVTQSSRYLVKRTGEKVFLECVQDMDHENMFWYRQDPGLGLRLIYFSYDVKMKEKGDIPEGYSVSREKKERFSLILESASTNQTSMYLCASSTDRGGTEAFFGQGTRLTVV.

The rearrangement links TRBV6-5 to TRBJ1-5, with a weak D call TRBD1 (5 bases). V was shortened by 10 bases and J by 3 bases, with 16 bases between the two germline ends. The germline V gene encodes CDR1 MNHEY and CDR2 SVGAGI. The CDR3 runs 14 residues. The CDR3 bases are TGTGCCACCCGAGTGGGGGGTTACAATCAGCCCCAGCATTTT. Its translation: CATRVGGYNQPQHF.

This clone was seen a handful of times. This chain links TRBV7-9 with TRBJ2-1, with TRBD2 identical over 8 bases. The CDR3 contains 17 residues. With 2 bases clipped from V and 6 bases from J, the junction kept 12 bases outside the gene matches. Looked up from germline, CDR1 is SEHNR and CDR2 is FQNEAQ (reference sequence). The DNA for the CDR3 is TGTGCCAGCAGCTTATCCCTCGGGGGGGTTAAACGCAATGAGCAGTTCTTC. It translates to CASSLSLGGVKRNEQFF.